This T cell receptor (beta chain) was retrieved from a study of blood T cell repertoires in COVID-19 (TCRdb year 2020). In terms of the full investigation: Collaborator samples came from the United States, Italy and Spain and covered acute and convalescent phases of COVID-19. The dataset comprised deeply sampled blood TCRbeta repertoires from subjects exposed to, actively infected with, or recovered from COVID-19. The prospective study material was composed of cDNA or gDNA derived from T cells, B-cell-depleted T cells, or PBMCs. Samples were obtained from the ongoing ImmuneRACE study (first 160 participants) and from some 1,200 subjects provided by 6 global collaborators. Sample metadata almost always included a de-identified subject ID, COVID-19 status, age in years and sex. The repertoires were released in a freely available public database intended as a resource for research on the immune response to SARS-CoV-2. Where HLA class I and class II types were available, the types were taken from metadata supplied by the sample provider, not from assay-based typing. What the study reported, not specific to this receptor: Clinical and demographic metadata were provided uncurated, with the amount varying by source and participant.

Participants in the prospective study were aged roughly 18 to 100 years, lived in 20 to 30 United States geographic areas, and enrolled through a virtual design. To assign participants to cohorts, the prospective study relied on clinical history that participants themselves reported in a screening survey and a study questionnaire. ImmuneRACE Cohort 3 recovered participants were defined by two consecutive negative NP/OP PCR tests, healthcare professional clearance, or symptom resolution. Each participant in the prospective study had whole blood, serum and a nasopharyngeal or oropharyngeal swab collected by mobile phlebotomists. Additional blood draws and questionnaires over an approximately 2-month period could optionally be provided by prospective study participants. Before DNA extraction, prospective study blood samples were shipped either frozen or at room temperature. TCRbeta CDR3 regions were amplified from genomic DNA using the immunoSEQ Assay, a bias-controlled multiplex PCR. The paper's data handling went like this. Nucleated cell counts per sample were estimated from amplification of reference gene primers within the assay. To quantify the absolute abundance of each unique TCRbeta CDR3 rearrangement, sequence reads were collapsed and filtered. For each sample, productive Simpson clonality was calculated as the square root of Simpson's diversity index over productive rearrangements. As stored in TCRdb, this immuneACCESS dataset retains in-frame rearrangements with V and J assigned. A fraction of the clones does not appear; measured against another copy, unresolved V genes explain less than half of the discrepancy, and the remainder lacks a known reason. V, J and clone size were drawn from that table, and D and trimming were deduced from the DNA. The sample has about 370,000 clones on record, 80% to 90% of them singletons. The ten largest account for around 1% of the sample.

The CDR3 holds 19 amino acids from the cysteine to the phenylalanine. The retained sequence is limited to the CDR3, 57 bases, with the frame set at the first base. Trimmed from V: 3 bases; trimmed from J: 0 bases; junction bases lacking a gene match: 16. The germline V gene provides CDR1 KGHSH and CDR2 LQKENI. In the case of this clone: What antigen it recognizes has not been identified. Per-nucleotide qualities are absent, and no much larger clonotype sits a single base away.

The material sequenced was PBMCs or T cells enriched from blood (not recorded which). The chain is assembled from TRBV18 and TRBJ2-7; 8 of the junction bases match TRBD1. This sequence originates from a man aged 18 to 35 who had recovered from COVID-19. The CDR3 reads CASSPLISTGGNSSYEQYF. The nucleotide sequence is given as TGTGCCAGCTCACCGCTCATTTCTACAGGGGGTAATAGCTCCTACGAGCAGTACTTC.